This T cell receptor (beta chain) came from a study of glioma-infiltrating T cells after dendritic cell vaccination. Clones were read by immunoSEQ multiplex PCR, and TCRdb kept only the in-frame ones, dropping some. This repertoire shows fewer than 35,000 clones, approximately 91% found once; its top ten account for over 2%. The V gene end was trimmed by 7 bases and the J gene end by 3 bases; junction bases not matched to a gene: 5. From germline, CDR1 is MGHRA and CDR2 YSYEKL. This CDR3 is 13 amino acids long. This clone was seen a single time. This TCR was recovered from a human donor with glioblastoma. The input for sequencing was blood, taken before dendritic cell vaccination. V gene TRBV4-1 combines with J gene TRBJ1-1, with TRBD1 identical over 7 bases. The CDR3 loop is CASKRQGDTEAFF. Written as DNA, the CDR3 is TGCGCCAGCAAGAGACAGGGAGACACTGAAGCTTTCTTT.